A single sample is the source of the 5 T cell receptor beta chains below, sequenced in a study of vaccination and CD4 T cells after COVID-19. Sequencing of DNA taken from cultured CD4+ T cells relied on the Oncomine TCR Beta short-read assay. Each CDR3 protein gets one entry after TCRdb re-called the PCR reads with MiXCR. The sample shows 6,500 to 9,000 distinct CDR3 sequences, approximately 38% of them seen only once. For these receptors, no antigen is known. Treatment indicated: approximately 9-day PBMC culture with coronavirus spike peptide pools or control peptides (ViraFEST assay). An unexposed donor provided the CD4+ T cells, which were collected before the COVID-19 pandemic (2011-2018). Input material: CD4+ T cells from blood, cultured in vitro. The receptors derive from a human donor in good health.

The CDR3 loop reads CASSQRGTGELFF. The CDR3 DNA is TGTGCCAGCAGCCAGAGGGGGACCGGGGAGCTGTTTTTT. The rearrangement links TRBV7-2 to TRBJ2-2; tentative D call: TRBD1 (6 bases). Trimming left V 5 bases short and J 5 bases short, with 9 bases between. The CDR3 extends over 13 amino acids. Germline V gene data show CDR1 as SGHTA and CDR2 as FQGNSA.

In this sample, this clonotype turned up once. The CDR3 spells CASSPVLGSPVDEQFF. The DNA for the CDR3 is TGTGCCAGCTCACCAGTATTAGGGTCCCCGGTGGATGAGCAGTTCTTC. The chain recombines TRBV18 with TRBJ2-1; D not certain. The germline V and J ends were trimmed by 2 bases and 8 bases, with 19 bases remaining between them. The germline V gene has CDR1 KGHSH and CDR2 LQKENI. The CDR3 contains 16 residues.

The chain employs TRBV20-1 and TRBJ1-1, with 7 bases that match TRBD1. The V gene's germline CDR1 is DFQATT and CDR2 SNEGSKA (reference sequence). The CDR3 has 14 amino acids. J lost 3 bases, V lost 2 bases, and 6 bases had no gene match. The CDR3 nucleotides read TGCAGTGCTAGAAAGGGGGCGGGGGACACTGAAGCTTTCTTT. Protein product: CSARKGAGDTEAFF.

This clonotype is a singleton in its sample. The genes are TRBV27 and TRBJ1-3; D remains unclear. The CDR3 spans 15 residues. The V and J ends lost 2 bases and 0 bases respectively, with 8 bases between them. Germline assignment: CDR1 MNHEY and CDR2 SMNVEV (reference sequence). This chain's CDR3 is CASSLRGNSGNTIYF. The CDR3 nucleotides read TGTGCCAGCAGTTTACGGGGAAACTCTGGAAACACCATATATTTT.

This chain links TRBV6-1 with TRBJ1-1, with D tentatively TRBD1 (6 bases). Germline CDR1 is MNHNS and CDR2 is SASEGT. CDR3 size: 14 residues. The V end was cut by 6 bases, the J end by 1 base, with 12 bases between. Written as DNA, the CDR3 is TGTGCCAGCAGAGGGGGGGGTTGGAACACTGAAGCTTTCTTT. It encodes CASRGGGWNTEAFF.